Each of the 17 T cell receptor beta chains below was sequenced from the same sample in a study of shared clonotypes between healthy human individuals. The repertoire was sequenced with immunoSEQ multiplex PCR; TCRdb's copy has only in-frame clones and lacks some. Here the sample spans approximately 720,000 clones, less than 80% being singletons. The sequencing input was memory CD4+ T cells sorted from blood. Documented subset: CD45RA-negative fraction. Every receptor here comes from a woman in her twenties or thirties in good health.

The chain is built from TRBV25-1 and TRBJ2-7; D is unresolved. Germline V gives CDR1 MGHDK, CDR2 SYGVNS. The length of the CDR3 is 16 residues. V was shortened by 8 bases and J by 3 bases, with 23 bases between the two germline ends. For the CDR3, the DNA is TGTGCCAGCTCACCGTCTCCGGGTCAGTACCTCTACGAGCAGTACTTC. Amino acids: CASSPSPGQYLYEQYF.

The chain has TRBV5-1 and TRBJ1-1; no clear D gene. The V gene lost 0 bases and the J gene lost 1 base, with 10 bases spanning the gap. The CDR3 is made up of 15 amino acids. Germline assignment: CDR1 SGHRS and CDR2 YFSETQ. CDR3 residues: CASSLVGGRNTEAFF. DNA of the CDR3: TGCGCCAGCAGCTTGGTCGGAGGGCGGAACACTGAAGCTTTCTTT.

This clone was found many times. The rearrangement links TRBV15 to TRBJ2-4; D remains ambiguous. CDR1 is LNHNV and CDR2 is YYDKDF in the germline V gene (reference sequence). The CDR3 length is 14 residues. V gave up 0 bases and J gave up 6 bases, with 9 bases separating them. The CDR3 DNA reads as TGTGCCACCAGCAGAGATAAGCTTGGAAACATTCAGTACTTC. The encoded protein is CATSRDKLGNIQYF.

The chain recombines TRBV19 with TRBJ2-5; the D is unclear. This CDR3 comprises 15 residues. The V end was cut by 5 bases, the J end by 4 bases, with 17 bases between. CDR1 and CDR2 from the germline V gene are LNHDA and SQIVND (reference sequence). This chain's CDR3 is CASSPSLSGGETQYF. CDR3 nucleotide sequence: TGTGCCAGTAGTCCCTCCCTATCGGGTGGAGAGACCCAGTACTTC. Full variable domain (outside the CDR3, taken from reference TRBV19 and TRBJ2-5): DGGITQSPKYLFRKEGQNVTLSCEQNLNHDAMYWYRQDPGQGLRLIYYSQIVNDFQKGDIAEGYSVSREKKESFPLTVTSAQKNPTAFYLCASSPSLSGGETQYFGPGTRLLVL.

As DNA, the CDR3 is TGCAGCGTTGTCCCCAAGCAGGGGGAGGGCTACACCTTC. Amino acid sequence: CSVVPKQGEGYTF. This chain joins TRBV29-1 and TRBJ1-2, with TRBD1 identical over 7 bases. The germline CDR1 and CDR2 sequences are SQVTM and ANQGSEA. Trimming removed 4 bases from V and 8 bases from J; junction bases left unmatched: 10. The CDR3 is 13 amino acids.

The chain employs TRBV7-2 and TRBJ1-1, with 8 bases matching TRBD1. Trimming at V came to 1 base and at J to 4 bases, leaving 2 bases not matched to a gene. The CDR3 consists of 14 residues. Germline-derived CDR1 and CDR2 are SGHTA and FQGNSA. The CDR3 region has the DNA TGTGCCAGCAGCTTAGTGCAGGGGGCCACTGAAGCTTTCTTT. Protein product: CASSLVQGATEAFF.

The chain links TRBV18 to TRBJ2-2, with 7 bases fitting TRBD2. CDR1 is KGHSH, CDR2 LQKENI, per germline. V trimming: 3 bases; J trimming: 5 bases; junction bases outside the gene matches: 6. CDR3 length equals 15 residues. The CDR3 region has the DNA TGTGCCAGCTCACCGGCTAGCGGTTGGACCGGGGAGCTGTTTTTT. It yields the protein CASSPASGWTGELFF.

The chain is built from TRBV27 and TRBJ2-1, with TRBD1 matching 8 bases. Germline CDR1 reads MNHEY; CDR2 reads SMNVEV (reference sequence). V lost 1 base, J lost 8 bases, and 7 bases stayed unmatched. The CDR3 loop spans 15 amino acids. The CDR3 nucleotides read TGTGCCAGCAGTTTATGGCAGGGGGCGGCGGATGAGCAGTTCTTC. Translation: CASSLWQGAADEQFF.

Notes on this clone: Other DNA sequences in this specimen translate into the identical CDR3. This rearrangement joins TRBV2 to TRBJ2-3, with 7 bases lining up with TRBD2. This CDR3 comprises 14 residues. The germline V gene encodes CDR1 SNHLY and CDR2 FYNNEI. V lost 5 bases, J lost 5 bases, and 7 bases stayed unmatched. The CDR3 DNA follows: TGTGCCAGCAGTCCGGGACTACCACTAGATACGCAGTATTTT. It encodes CASSPGLPLDTQYF.

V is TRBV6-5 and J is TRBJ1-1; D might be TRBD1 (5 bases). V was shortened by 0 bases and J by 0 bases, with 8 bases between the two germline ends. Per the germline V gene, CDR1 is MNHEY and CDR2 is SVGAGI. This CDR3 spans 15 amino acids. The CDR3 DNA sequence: TGTGCCAGCAGTTACTCGAGACAGCTGAACACTGAAGCTTTCTTT. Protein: CASSYSRQLNTEAFF.

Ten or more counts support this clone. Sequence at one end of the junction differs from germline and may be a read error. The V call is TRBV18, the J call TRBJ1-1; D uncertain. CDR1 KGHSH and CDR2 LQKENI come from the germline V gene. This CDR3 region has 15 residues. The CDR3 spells CASSPRTDYNTEAFF. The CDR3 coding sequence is TGTGCCAGCTCGCCACGGACGGACTATAACACTGAAGCTTTCTTT.

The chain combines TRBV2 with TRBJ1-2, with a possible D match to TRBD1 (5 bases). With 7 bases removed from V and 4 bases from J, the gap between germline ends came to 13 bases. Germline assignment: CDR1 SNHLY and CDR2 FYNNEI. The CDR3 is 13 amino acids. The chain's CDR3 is CASKSEGTYGYTF. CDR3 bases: TGTGCCAGCAAGAGTGAGGGGACCTATGGCTACACCTTC.

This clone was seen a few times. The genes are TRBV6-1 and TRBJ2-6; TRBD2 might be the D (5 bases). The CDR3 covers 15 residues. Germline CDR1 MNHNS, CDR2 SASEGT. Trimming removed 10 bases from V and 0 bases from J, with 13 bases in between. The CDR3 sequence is CATAAGGSGANVLTF. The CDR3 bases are TGTGCCACCGCCGCCGGAGGCTCTGGGGCCAACGTCCTGACTTTC.

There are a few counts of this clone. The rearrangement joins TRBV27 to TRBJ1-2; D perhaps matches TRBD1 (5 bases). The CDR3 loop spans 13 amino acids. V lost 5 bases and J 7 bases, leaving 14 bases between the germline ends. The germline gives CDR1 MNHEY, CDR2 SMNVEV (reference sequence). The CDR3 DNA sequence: TGTGCCAGCAGTGCGGGGGAAGTCGGTGGCTACACCTTC. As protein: CASSAGEVGGYTF.

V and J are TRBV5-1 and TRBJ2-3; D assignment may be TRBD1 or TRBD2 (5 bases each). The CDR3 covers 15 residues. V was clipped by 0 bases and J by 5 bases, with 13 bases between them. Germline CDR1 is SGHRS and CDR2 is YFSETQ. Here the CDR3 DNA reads TGCGCCAGCAGCTTGGGGGACCACCCCGGAGATACGCAGTATTTT. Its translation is CASSLGDHPGDTQYF.

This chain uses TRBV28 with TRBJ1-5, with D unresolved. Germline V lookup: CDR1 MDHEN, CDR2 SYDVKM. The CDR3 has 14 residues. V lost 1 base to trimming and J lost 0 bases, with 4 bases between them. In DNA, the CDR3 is TGTGCCAGCAGTTTATCGGATAGCAATCAGCCCCAGCATTTT. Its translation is CASSLSDSNQPQHF.

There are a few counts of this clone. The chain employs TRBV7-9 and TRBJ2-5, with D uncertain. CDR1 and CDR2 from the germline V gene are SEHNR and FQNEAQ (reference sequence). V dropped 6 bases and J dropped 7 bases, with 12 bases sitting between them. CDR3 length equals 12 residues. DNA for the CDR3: TGTGCCAGCAGTCCCACGTCGGGGACCCAGTACTTC. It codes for CASSPTSGTQYF.